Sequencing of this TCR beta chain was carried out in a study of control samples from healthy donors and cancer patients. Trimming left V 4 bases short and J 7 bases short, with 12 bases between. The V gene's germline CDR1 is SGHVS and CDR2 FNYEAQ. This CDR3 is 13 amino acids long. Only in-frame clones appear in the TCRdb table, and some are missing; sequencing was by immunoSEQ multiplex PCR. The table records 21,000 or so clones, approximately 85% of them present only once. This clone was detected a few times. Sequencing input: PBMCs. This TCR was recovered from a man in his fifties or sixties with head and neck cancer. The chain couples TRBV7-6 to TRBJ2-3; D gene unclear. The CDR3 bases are TGTGCCAGCAGCTCGTCGGACCAGAATACGCAGTATTTT. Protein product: CASSSSDQNTQYF.